Each of the 29 T cell receptor beta chains below was sequenced from the same sample in a study of quantifying T cell responses using KT2 cells. Across the study: TCR alpha and beta constant-region primers primed reverse transcription of RNA.

A single-stranded UMI oligo with SP2 sequence was ligated to cDNA 3' ends. The first PCR ran roughly 4 cycles with an equimolar RC1.1 and RC1.2 beta primer mix. MiXCR, applied by TCRdb to the UMI-ligation and nested PCR reads, yields one record per CDR3 protein. Here the sample spans tens of thousands of distinct CDR3 sequences, 7.3% being singletons. Sequenced material: PBMCs spiked with cells of the T cell clone KT2. These receptors originate from a human donor.

This clonotype was seen a few times. This chain links TRBV7-2 with TRBJ2-5; D is perhaps TRBD2 (5 bases). The germline V gene has CDR1 SGHTA and CDR2 FQGNSA. V was shortened by 1 base and J by 4 bases, with 13 bases between the two germline ends. CDR3 length: 15 residues. The DNA for the CDR3 is TGTGCCAGCAGCTTAGTCCTACTAGGAGGAGAGACCCAGTACTTC. Residues: CASSLVLLGGETQYF.

This clonotype was detected ten times or more. This chain uses TRBV6-2 or TRBV6-3 with TRBJ1-1, with a tentative D call TRBD1 (6 bases). The V end was cut by 4 bases, the J end by 0 bases, with 9 bases between. The CDR3 consists of 14 residues. Germline assignment: CDR1 MNHEY and CDR2 SVGEGT. The CDR3 sequence is CASSFGGMNTEAFF. For the CDR3, the DNA is TGTGCCAGCAGTTTCGGGGGCATGAACACTGAAGCTTTCTTT.

The sample holds many counts of this clonotype. This chain joins TRBV29-1 and TRBJ1-1; 9 nucleotides line up with TRBD1. Looked up from germline, CDR1 is SQVTM and CDR2 is ANQGSEA. The CDR3 sequence is 14 residues long. Germline trimming cut 3 bases from V and 1 base from J; bases unmatched to any gene: 3. This CDR3 reads CSVEGTGPNTEAFF. As DNA, the CDR3 is TGCAGCGTTGAGGGGACAGGGCCGAACACTGAAGCTTTCTTT.

V usage is TRBV5-1 and J usage is TRBJ1-1, with 7 positions matching TRBD1. Germline V gives CDR1 SGHRS, CDR2 YFSETQ. The CDR3 extends over 15 amino acids. The V and J ends lost 4 bases and 4 bases, in that order; junction bases with no gene match: 10. CDR3 protein: CASSLDGQAGTEAFF. CDR3 DNA sequence: TGCGCCAGCAGCCTGGATGGACAGGCCGGCACTGAAGCTTTCTTT.

This clonotype was seen more than once but under ten times. In nucleotides, the CDR3 is TGTGCCAGTAGTATCCGACAGGGCAATGAGCAGTTCTTC. It is translated as CASSIRQGNEQFF. This chain uses TRBV19 with TRBJ2-1; 7 bases match TRBD1. V was clipped by 3 bases and J by 6 bases; unmatched bases: 2. CDR1 LNHDA and CDR2 SQIVND come from the germline V gene (reference sequence). This CDR3 contains 13 residues.

This clonotype was seen repeatedly, ten times or more. V is TRBV6-1 and J is TRBJ2-7, with 12 bases identical to TRBD1. The CDR3 is made up of 16 amino acids. From germline, CDR1 is MNHNS and CDR2 SASEGT. V shed 6 bases, J shed 7 bases, and the junction held 13 bases outside the gene matches. In nucleotides, the CDR3 is TGTGCCAGCAGCAAGCTCCCGGGACAGGGGGCGCAAGAGCAGTACTTC. This translates into CASSKLPGQGAQEQYF.

The CDR3 DNA reads TGTGCCAGCAGCTTAACAGGGACTAGCAGTAGGCAACAAGAGACCCAGTACTTC. The encoded protein is CASSLTGTSSRQQETQYF. V gene TRBV7-9 combines with J gene TRBJ2-5, with 9 nucleotides matching TRBD2. The length of the CDR3 is 18 residues. V shed 2 bases, J shed 2 bases, and the junction held 12 bases outside the gene matches. Germline CDR1 and CDR2: SEHNR and FQNEAQ (reference sequence).

This clonotype was picked up a small number of times. This chain joins TRBV2 and TRBJ2-2; D is undetermined. The CDR3 is 15 residues long. Trimming stripped 3 bases from V and 6 bases from J, with 14 bases between. CDR1 is SNHLY and CDR2 is FYNNEI in the germline V gene. This CDR3 reads CASSENSLGAGELFF. CDR3 sequence (DNA): TGTGCCAGCAGTGAGAACAGCCTTGGCGCCGGGGAGCTGTTTTTT.

This clonotype was seen repeatedly, ten times or more. The chain is built from TRBV24-1 and TRBJ2-2, with a tentative D call TRBD2 (6 bases). From germline, CDR1 is KGHDR and CDR2 SFDVKD. The germline V and J ends were trimmed by 6 bases and 6 bases, with 13 bases remaining between them. The CDR3 has 14 amino acids. CDR3 residues: CATSMEGSPGELFF. The DNA of the CDR3 is TGTGCCACCAGTATGGAGGGTTCGCCCGGGGAGCTGTTTTTT.

The rearrangement uses TRBV12-3 or TRBV12-4 and TRBJ2-3; D is undetermined. CDR3 size: 13 residues. The ends were cut back, 5 bases at V and 0 bases at J, with 6 bases in the middle. The CDR3 sequence is CASSVTSTDTQYF. CDR3 nucleotides: TGTGCCAGCAGTGTTACTAGCACAGATACGCAGTATTTT.

This clonotype appeared many times. The chain joins TRBV20-1 to TRBJ1-4; D not resolved. Trimming pared 5 bases from V and 0 bases from J, leaving 10 bases between. The CDR3 runs to 14 residues. Per germline, CDR1 DFQATT and CDR2 SNEGSKA (reference sequence). CDR3 sequence reads: CSAHNGATNEKLFF. The CDR3 bases are TGCAGTGCTCACAACGGTGCAACTAATGAAAAACTGTTTTTT.

Many counts were recorded for this clonotype. The genes are TRBV29-1 and TRBJ2-7; D call uncertain. This CDR3 region has 12 residues. Trimming pared 5 bases from V and 1 base from J, leaving 9 bases between. Germline V CDR1 and CDR2: SQVTM, ANQGSEA. This CDR3 reads CSVSSGSYEQYF. CDR3 nucleotide sequence: TGCAGCGTTTCTTCTGGATCCTACGAGCAGTACTTC.

The chain uses TRBV6-2 or TRBV6-3 and TRBJ2-7, with TRBD2 identical over 9 bases. The CDR3 runs to 17 residues. Trimming at V came to 6 bases and at J to 0 bases, leaving 12 bases not matched to a gene. The germline V gene encodes CDR1 MNHEY and CDR2 SVGEGT. As DNA, the CDR3 is TGTGCCAGCAGCTCGACAGGGAGCGGGAGGTACTCCTACGAGCAGTACTTC. Protein sequence: CASSSTGSGRYSYEQYF.

In its sample, this clonotype was seen many times. The V call is TRBV2, the J call TRBJ1-5; D gene unclear. The CDR3 consists of 15 residues. Per the germline V gene, CDR1 is SNHLY and CDR2 is FYNNEI. V lost 0 bases, J lost 2 bases, and 8 bases lay in between. The CDR3 region has the DNA TGTGCCAGCAGTGAAGCAGGGTTGGGCAATCAGCCCCAGCATTTT. It encodes CASSEAGLGNQPQHF.

This clonotype was detected ten times or more. The J gene is TRBJ1-2, the V gene TRBV18; tentative D call: TRBD1 (5 bases). The germline V and J ends were trimmed by 2 bases and 1 base, with 20 bases remaining between them. The CDR3 contains 18 residues. CDR1 and CDR2 (germline): KGHSH, LQKENI. DNA for the CDR3: TGTGCCAGCTCACCATTGGATACGGGGACGGGGGATAACTATGGCTACACCTTC. Amino acids: CASSPLDTGTGDNYGYTF.

V and J are TRBV18 and TRBJ2-3; 7 bases fit TRBD2. The CDR3 has 19 amino acids. The germline gives CDR1 KGHSH, CDR2 LQKENI. The V and J ends lost 4 bases and 2 bases, in that order; junction bases with no gene match: 18. CDR3 DNA sequence: TGTGCCAGCTCACTCTTTGGACCAGGCGAGCGGGAACCCACAGATACGCAGTATTTT. Protein: CASSLFGPGEREPTDTQYF.

This clonotype occurred a few times. This sequence joins TRBV12-3 or TRBV12-4 and TRBJ2-7; 13 bases line up with TRBD2. The CDR3 loop spans 17 amino acids. The junction had 10 bases not matched to a gene; V was cut back by 5 bases and J by 3 bases. CDR3 sequence: CASSLPRGLAGSYEQYF. The CDR3 bases are TGTGCCAGCAGTCTCCCCCGGGGACTAGCGGGGAGCTACGAGCAGTACTTC.

This clonotype has more than one count but fewer than ten. This chain uses TRBV2 with TRBJ1-5, with a weak D call TRBD1 (6 bases). The CDR3 has 14 amino acids. Germline V gene lookup returns CDR1 SNHLY and CDR2 FYNNEI. Trimming removed 6 bases from V and 4 bases from J, with 13 bases in between. CDR3 residues: CASSDYRANQPQHF. In nucleotides, the CDR3 is TGTGCCAGCAGCGACTACAGGGCAAATCAGCCCCAGCATTTT.

V usage is TRBV29-1 and J usage is TRBJ2-7; tentative D call: TRBD1 (6 bases). The CDR3 is 13 residues long. Trimming took off 7 bases at V and 0 bases at J, with 13 bases between the two ends. Germline CDR1 is SQVTM and CDR2 is ANQGSEA. As DNA, the CDR3 is TGCAGCGCCAACATCAGGGGCTCCTACGAGCAGTACTTC. Residues: CSANIRGSYEQYF.

This clonotype was found many times. The chain combines TRBV7-8 with TRBJ1-1; 10 bases match TRBD1. Per the germline V gene, CDR1 is SGHVS and CDR2 is FQNEAQ. CDR3 length equals 15 residues. The trim removed 5 bases at V and 2 bases at J, leaving 5 bases unmatched. The CDR3 sequence: CASSQWDRGNTEAFF. The DNA for the CDR3 is TGTGCCAGCAGCCAATGGGACAGGGGCAACACTGAAGCTTTCTTT.

The chain uses TRBV12-3 or TRBV12-4 and TRBJ2-4, with a tentative D call TRBD2 (5 bases). Trimming removed 2 bases at V and 0 bases at J, with 8 bases between. CDR3 length equals 15 residues. The CDR3 loop is CASSLSGLAKNIQYF. CDR3 in DNA: TGTGCCAGCAGTTTAAGCGGATTAGCCAAAAACATTCAGTACTTC.

The table lists this clonotype with many counts. The V gene is TRBV6-6, the J gene TRBJ1-5, with D unclear. The CDR3 consists of 12 residues. The V gene's germline CDR1 is MNHNY and CDR2 SVGAGI (reference sequence). V was shortened by 4 bases and J by 7 bases, with 8 bases between the two germline ends. The CDR3 DNA follows: TGTGCCAGCAGTTCGGGATTACAGCCCCAGCATTTT. Its translation is CASSSGLQPQHF.

This chain links TRBV7-8 with TRBJ2-3, with unresolved D. Germline V gives CDR1 SGHVS, CDR2 FQNEAQ. Trimming took off 5 bases at V and 5 bases at J, with 17 bases between the two ends. This CDR3 contains 15 residues. CDR3 sequence reads: CASSPSRNLRDTQYF. The DNA of the CDR3 is TGTGCCAGCAGCCCGTCTAGGAATCTGAGAGATACGCAGTATTTT.

V gene TRBV18 combines with J gene TRBJ2-7, with 10 bases identical to TRBD2. The CDR3 covers 15 residues. In germline, CDR1 is KGHSH, CDR2 LQKENI. The ends lost 2 bases at V and 3 bases at J; junction bases unmatched: 4. The CDR3 loop reads CASSPGQRGGYEQYF. As DNA, the CDR3 is TGTGCCAGCTCACCAGGACAGCGGGGGGGCTACGAGCAGTACTTC.

This clonotype has a count of ten or more. J is TRBJ2-7 and V is TRBV11-2; D uncertain. The V end lost 4 bases, the J end lost 6 bases, and 13 bases lay between the germline ends. CDR1 is SGHAT, CDR2 FQNNGV, per germline. The CDR3 is 13 amino acids. The CDR3 nucleotides are TGTGCCAGCAGCTCCGGCCCCTTAGGCGAGCAGTACTTC. Its translation: CASSSGPLGEQYF.

This clonotype was seen repeatedly, ten times or more. The J gene is TRBJ1-1, the V gene TRBV2; TRBD1 matches at 7 bases. Germline V CDR1 and CDR2: SNHLY, FYNNEI. Trimming removed 6 bases from V and 5 bases from J; junction bases left unmatched: 12. CDR3 length: 15 amino acids. The CDR3 is CASRMRQGLGTEAFF. The CDR3 region has the DNA TGTGCCAGCAGGATGAGACAGGGACTGGGAACTGAAGCTTTCTTT.

This clonotype was detected many times. The rearrangement joins TRBV15 to TRBJ2-6; D is undetermined. The CDR3 is 17 amino acids. CDR1 is LNHNV and CDR2 is YYDKDF in the germline V gene (reference sequence). V gave up 0 bases and J gave up 4 bases, with 13 bases separating them. CDR3 sequence (DNA): TGTGCCACCAGCAGAGATTTGGGTGCGGCCGGGGCCAACGTCCTGACTTTC. It codes for CATSRDLGAAGANVLTF.

The sample holds many counts of this clonotype. The chain combines TRBV7-2 with TRBJ1-2; weak D call: TRBD1 (6 bases). This CDR3 is built from 14 residues. Germline CDR1 and CDR2: SGHTA and FQGNSA. Trimming stripped 1 base from V and 5 bases from J, with 11 bases between. CDR3 bases: TGTGCCAGCAGCTTAGTGGCCGGACAGTATGGCTACACCTTC. It codes for CASSLVAGQYGYTF. Full variable domain (rest looked up from reference TRBV7-2 and TRBJ1-2): GAGVSQSPSNKVTEKGKDVELRCDPISGHTALYWYRQSLGQGLEFLIYFQGNSAPDKSGLPSDRFSAERTGGSVSTLTIQRTQQEDSAVYLCASSLVAGQYGYTFGSGTRLTVV.

V usage is TRBV20-1 and J usage is TRBJ2-3, with TRBD2 matching 14 bases. CDR1 and CDR2 (germline): DFQATT, SNEGSKA (reference sequence). The CDR3 runs to 20 residues. With V trimmed by 4 bases and J by 2 bases, 17 bases remained unmatched. CDR3 coding DNA: TGCAGTGCTAATAGTCTTCCTCGACTAGCGGGGGGGAGAGACACAGATACGCAGTATTTT. Translating it yields CSANSLPRLAGGRDTDTQYF.